This TCR beta chain was profiled in a study of shared clonotypes between healthy human individuals. Study results and limitations: A reduction in generation probabilities was seen for non-shared clonotypes relative to those shared by all four donors. Sorted-subset sequencing, rarefaction showed, was incomplete despite large depth.

Assay: immunoSEQ multiplex PCR; the TCRdb copy retains only in-frame clones and omits some. The repertoire holds about 1 million clones, with 75% as singletons. Both subsets, CD45RA+ naive and CD45RA-negative memory, were split from the CD4+ cells. A note on this clone: Its specificity is not known.

The receptor was isolated from a man aged 18-30 years in good health. Sequenced material: memory CD4+ T cells sorted from blood. Subset reported: CD45RA-negative fraction.

This CDR3 is CASSEGPGGRAFF. The CDR3 coding sequence is TGTGCCAGCAGTGAAGGGCCCGGGGGGCGAGCTTTCTTT. This sequence joins TRBV6-1 and TRBJ1-1, with a possible D match to TRBD1 (6 bases). The V end lost 1 base, the J end lost 10 bases, and 13 bases lay between the germline ends. This CDR3 comprises 13 residues. Per the germline V gene, CDR1 is MNHNS and CDR2 is SASEGT.